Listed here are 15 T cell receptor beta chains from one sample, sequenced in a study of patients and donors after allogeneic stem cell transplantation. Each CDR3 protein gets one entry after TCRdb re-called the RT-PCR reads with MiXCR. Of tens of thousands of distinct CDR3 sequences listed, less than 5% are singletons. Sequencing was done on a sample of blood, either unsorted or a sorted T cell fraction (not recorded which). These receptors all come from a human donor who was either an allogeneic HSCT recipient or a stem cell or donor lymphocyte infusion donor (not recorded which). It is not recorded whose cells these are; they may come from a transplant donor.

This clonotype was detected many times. Written as DNA, the CDR3 is TGTGCCAGCAGCATATACAGGGGGAACACCATATATTTT. It specifies CASSIYRGNTIYF. The chain recombines TRBV7-6 with TRBJ1-3; 8 nucleotides agree with TRBD1. Germline assignment: CDR1 SGHVS and CDR2 FNYEAQ. V lost 5 bases to trimming and J lost 7 bases; unmatched junction nucleotides: 4. This CDR3 spans 13 amino acids.

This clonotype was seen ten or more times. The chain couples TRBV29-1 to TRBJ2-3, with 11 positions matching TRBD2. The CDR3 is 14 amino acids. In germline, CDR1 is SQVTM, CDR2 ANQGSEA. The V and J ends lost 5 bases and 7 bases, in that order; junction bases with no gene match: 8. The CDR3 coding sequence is TGCAGCGTTACCACTAGCGGGGGACGATATACGCAGTATTTT. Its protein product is CSVTTSGGRYTQYF.

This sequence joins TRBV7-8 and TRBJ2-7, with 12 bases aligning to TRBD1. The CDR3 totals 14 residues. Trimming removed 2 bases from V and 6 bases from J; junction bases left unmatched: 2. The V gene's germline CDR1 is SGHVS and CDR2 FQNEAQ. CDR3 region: CASSLTGQGAEQYF. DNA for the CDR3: TGTGCCAGCAGCTTAACGGGACAGGGGGCCGAGCAGTACTTC.

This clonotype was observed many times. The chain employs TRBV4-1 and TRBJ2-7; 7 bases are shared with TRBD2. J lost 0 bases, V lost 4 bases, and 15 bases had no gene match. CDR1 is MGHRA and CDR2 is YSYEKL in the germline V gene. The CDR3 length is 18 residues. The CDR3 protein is CASSREERDGGSSYEQYF. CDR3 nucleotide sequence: TGCGCCAGCAGCCGAGAAGAGAGAGACGGGGGGAGCTCCTACGAGCAGTACTTC.

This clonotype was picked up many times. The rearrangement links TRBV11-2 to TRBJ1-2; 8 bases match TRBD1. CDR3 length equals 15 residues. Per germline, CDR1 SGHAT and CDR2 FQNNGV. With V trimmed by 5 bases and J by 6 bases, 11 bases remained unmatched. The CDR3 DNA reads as TGTGCCAGCAGCACTAGCGGCAGGGGGCGGGATGGCTACACCTTC. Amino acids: CASSTSGRGRDGYTF.

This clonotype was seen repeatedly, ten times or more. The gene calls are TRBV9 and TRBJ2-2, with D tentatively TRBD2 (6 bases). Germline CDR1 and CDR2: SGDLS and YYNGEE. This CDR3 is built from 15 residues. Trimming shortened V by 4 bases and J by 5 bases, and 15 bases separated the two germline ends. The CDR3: CASSSGGVLTGELFF. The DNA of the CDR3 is TGTGCCAGCAGCTCCGGCGGGGTCCTTACCGGGGAGCTGTTTTTT. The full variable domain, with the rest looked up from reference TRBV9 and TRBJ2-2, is DSGVTQTPKHLITATGQRVTLRCSPRSGDLSVYWYQQSLDQGLQFLIQYYNGEERAKGNILERFSAQQFPDLHSELNLSSLELGDSALYFCASSSGGVLTGELFFGEGSRLTVL.

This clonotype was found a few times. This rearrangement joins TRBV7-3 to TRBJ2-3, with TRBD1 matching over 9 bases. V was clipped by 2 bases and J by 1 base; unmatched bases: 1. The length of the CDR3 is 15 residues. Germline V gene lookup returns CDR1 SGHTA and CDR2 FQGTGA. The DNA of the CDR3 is TGTGCCAGCAGCTTACGGACAGGGGGCACAGATACGCAGTATTTT. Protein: CASSLRTGGTDTQYF.

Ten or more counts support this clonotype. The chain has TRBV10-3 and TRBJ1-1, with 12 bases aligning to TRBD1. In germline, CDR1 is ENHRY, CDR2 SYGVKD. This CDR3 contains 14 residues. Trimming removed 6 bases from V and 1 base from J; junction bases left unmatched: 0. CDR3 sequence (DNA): TGTGCCATCAGGGGACAGGGGGCGAACACTGAAGCTTTCTTT. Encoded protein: CAIRGQGANTEAFF.

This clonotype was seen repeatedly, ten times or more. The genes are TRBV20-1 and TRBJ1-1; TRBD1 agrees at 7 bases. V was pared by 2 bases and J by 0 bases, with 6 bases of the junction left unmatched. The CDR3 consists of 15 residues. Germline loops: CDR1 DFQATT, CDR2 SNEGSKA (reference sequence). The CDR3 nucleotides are TGCAGTGCTAGACAGGGGGAGAGGTTGAACACTGAAGCTTTCTTT. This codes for CSARQGERLNTEAFF.

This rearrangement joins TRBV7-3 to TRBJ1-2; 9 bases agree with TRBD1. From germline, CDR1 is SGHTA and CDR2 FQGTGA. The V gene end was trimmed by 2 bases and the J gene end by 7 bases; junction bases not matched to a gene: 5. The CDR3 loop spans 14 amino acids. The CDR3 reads CASSLLRDRAGYTF. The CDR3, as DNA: TGTGCCAGCAGCTTATTGCGGGACAGGGCTGGCTACACCTTC.

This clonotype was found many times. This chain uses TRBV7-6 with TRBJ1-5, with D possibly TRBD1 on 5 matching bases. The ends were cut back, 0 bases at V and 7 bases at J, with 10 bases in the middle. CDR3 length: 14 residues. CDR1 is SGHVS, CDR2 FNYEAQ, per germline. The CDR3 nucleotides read TGTGCCAGCAGCTTAGCAGGGGCCGGGCAGCCCCAGCATTTT. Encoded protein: CASSLAGAGQPQHF.

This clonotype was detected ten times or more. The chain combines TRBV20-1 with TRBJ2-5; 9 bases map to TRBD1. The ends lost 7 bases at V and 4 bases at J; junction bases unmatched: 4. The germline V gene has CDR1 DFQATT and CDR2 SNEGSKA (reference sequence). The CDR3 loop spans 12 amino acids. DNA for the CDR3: TGCAGTGGACAGGGGGACGGAGAGACCCAGTACTTC. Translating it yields CSGQGDGETQYF.

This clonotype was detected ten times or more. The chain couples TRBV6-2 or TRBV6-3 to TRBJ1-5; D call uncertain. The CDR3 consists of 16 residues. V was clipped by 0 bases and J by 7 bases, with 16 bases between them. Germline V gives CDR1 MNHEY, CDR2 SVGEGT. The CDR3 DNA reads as TGTGCCAGCAGTTACTCGGACGGGGAATACGGACAGCCCCAGCATTTT. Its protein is CASSYSDGEYGQPQHF.

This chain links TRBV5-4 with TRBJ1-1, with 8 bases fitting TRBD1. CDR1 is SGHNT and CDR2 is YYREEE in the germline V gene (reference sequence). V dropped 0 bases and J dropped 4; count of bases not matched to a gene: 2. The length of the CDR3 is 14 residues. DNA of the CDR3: TGTGCCAGCAGCTTGGCTACAGGGGGCACTGAAGCTTTCTTT. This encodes CASSLATGGTEAFF. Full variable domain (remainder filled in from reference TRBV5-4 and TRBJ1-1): ETGVTQSPTHLIKTRGQQVTLRCSSQSGHNTVSWYQQALGQGPQFIFQYYREEENGRGNFPPRFSGLQFPNYSSELNVNALELDDSALYLCASSLATGGTEAFFGQGTRLTVV.

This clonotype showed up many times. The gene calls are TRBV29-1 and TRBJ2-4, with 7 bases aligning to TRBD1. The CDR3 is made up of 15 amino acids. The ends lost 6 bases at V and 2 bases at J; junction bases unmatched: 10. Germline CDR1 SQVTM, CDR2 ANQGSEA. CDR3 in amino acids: CSVGDRDDTKNIQYF. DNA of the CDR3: TGCAGCGTCGGAGACAGGGATGATACCAAAAACATTCAGTACTTC.